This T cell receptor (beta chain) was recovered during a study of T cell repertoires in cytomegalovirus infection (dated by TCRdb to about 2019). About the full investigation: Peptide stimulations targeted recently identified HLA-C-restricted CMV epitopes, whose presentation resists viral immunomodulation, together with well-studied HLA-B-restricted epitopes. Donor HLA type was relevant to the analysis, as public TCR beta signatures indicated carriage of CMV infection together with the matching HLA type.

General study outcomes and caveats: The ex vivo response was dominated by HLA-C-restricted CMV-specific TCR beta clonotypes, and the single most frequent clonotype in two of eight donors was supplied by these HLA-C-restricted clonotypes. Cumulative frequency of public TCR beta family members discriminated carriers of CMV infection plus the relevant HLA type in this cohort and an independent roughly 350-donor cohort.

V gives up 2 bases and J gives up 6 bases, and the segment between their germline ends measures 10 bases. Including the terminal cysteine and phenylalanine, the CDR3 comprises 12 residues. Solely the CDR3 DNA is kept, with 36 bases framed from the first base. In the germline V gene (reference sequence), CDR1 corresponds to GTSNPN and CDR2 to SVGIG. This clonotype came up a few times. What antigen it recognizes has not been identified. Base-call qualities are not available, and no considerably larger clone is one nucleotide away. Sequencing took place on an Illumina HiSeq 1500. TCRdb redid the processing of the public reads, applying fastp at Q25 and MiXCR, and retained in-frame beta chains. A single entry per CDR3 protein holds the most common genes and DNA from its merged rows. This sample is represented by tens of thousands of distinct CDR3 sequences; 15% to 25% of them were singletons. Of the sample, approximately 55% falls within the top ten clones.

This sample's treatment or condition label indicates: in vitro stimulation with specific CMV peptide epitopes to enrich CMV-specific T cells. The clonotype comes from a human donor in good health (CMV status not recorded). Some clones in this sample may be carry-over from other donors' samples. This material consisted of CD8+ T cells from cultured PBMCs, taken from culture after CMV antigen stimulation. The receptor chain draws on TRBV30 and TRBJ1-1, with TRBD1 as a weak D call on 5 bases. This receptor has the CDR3 CAWSNGDAEAFF. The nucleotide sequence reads TGTGCCTGGAGTAATGGGGACGCTGAAGCTTTCTTT.